This TCR beta chain appears in the sequencing data of a study of blood T cells in healthy people across ages. Then a second PCR, running roughly 7 to 11 cycles, was carried out with a sample-barcoded 5' primer and a J-beta primer mix. Every molecule of cDNA carried a tag from a template-switch adaptor with 12 random nucleotides. TCRdb re-called the 5' RACE reads through MiXCR, storing one row per CDR3 protein. The sample lists about 810,000 distinct CDR3 sequences, around 36% occurring once. General study findings and limits: Older age coincided with a roughly linear decline in TCR beta diversity per million T cells.

This clonotype was detected only a few times. The antigen is not known. Healthy individuals of Caucasian origin from Russia, aged roughly 6 to 100, served as donors. Sequencing used blood. The sequence was obtained from a man aged 18-30 years in good health.

The CDR3 DNA sequence: TGTGCCAGCAGCCAGGGGGGGGACAGGGGCCAGCCCCAGCATTTT. Its translation: CASSQGGDRGQPQHF. This chain connects TRBV2 to TRBJ1-5; 10 bases are a match to TRBD1. In germline, CDR1 is SNHLY, CDR2 FYNNEI. Trimming at V came to 6 bases and at J to 7 bases, leaving 9 bases not matched to a gene. The CDR3 is made up of 15 amino acids.